The 30 T cell receptor beta chains presented below share a single source sample, sequenced in a study of regulatory T cells in long-lasting Graves disease. The TCR beta library used iRepertoire HTBI primers with Arm-PCR amplification of CDR3. Using its own MiXCR run on the multiplex PCR reads, TCRdb lists one record per CDR3 protein. The sample contains around 460,000 distinct CDR3 sequences, about 22% of which appear only once. The time point is: persistent/refractory GD, antithyroid drugs over 5 years with positive TRAb. There was RNA extracted from PBMCs, and the TCR library was made from it. The sequences come from peripheral blood mononuclear cells (PBMCs), collected when the disease was refractory, from a patient treated with antithyroid drugs. These receptors were taken from a female donor with Graves disease.

This clonotype was seen repeatedly, ten times or more. V is TRBV30 and J is TRBJ2-5, with D tentatively TRBD2 (5 bases). The germline gives CDR1 GTSNPN, CDR2 SVGIG (reference sequence). There are 15 residues in the CDR3. Trimming cost V 0 bases and J 5 bases, with 16 bases left between them. The CDR3 here is CAWSVLRVGKETQYF. In DNA form, the CDR3 reads TGTGCCTGGAGTGTTTTGAGGGTAGGGAAGGAGACCCAGTACTTC.

This clonotype came up many times. The chain uses TRBV10-3 and TRBJ2-7; D is undetermined. The CDR3 consists of 13 residues. Germline V gene sequence: CDR1 ENHRY, CDR2 SYGVKD. V lost 2 bases and J 5 bases, leaving 10 bases between the germline ends. The CDR3 loop reads CAISEGPRDEQYF. The CDR3 nucleotides are TGTGCCATCAGTGAGGGACCGAGAGACGAGCAGTACTTC.

This clonotype was counted only a few times. This chain connects TRBV15 to TRBJ2-1; unclear D gene. Germline V lookup: CDR1 LNHNV, CDR2 YYDKDF (reference sequence). V was trimmed by 3 bases and J by 5 bases, leaving 11 bases between them. The CDR3 runs to 14 residues. The DNA for the CDR3 is TGTGCCACCAGCAGGGCTTATACCGACAATGAGCAGTTCTTC. Translated, it gives CATSRAYTDNEQFF.

This clonotype was picked up a small number of times. V is TRBV7-9 and J is TRBJ1-6; D is possibly TRBD1 (5 bases). The CDR3 has 14 amino acids. Trimming left V 1 base short and J 14 bases short, with 15 bases between. Looked up from germline, CDR1 is SEHNR and CDR2 is FQNEAQ (reference sequence). The CDR3 DNA reads TGTGCCAGCAGCTTAGAGGGGAGCATGTGGACCCTCCACTTT. It yields the protein CASSLEGSMWTLHF.

This clonotype came up a few times. The rearrangement links TRBV4-2 to TRBJ1-3; 7 bases line up with TRBD1. This CDR3 has 15 residues. J gave up 4 bases and V 1 base, and 4 bases lay outside the gene matches. Germline loops: CDR1 LGHNA, CDR2 YNFKEQ. The CDR3 nucleotides read TGTGCCAGCAGCCAAGGAGACAGGGCAGGAAACACCATATATTTT. This translates into CASSQGDRAGNTIYF.

This clonotype was observed many times. The chain combines TRBV6-1 with TRBJ2-7; 10 bases fit TRBD2. Germline lookup yields CDR1 MNHNS and CDR2 SASEGT. The trim removed 6 bases at V and 7 bases at J, leaving 12 bases unmatched. The CDR3 covers 15 residues. The CDR3 reads CASSKGSSGRGEQYF. In DNA, the CDR3 is TGTGCCAGCAGCAAGGGGTCTAGCGGGAGAGGGGAGCAGTACTTC.

J is TRBJ1-2 and V is TRBV6-2 or TRBV6-3; TRBD1 aligns across 12 bases. CDR3 length: 17 residues. CDR1 is MNHEY and CDR2 is SVGEGT in the germline V gene. Trimming cost V 7 bases and J 5 bases; bases outside gene matches: 14. CDR3 in amino acids: CASTPPGQGAMGYGYTF. The CDR3 DNA reads TGTGCCAGCACCCCCCCGGGACAGGGGGCGATGGGGTATGGCTACACCTTC.

This clonotype has a count of ten or more. The chain combines TRBV12-3 or TRBV12-4 with TRBJ1-1; 8 bases agree with TRBD1. The CDR3 runs 15 residues. V was pared by 6 bases and J by 8 bases, with 14 bases of the junction left unmatched. The CDR3 loop is CASREDRGPAAEAFF. CDR3 DNA sequence: TGTGCCAGCAGAGAAGACAGGGGCCCCGCAGCGGAAGCTTTCTTT.

The chain links TRBV28 to TRBJ2-1; 12 bases map to TRBD2. Germline trimming cut 6 bases from V and 0 bases from J; bases unmatched to any gene: 9. The V gene's germline CDR1 is MDHEN and CDR2 SYDVKM. The CDR3 has 18 residues. The CDR3 region is CASSTGTSGSSSYNEQFF. CDR3 bases: TGTGCCAGCAGCACTGGGACTAGCGGGTCGAGCTCCTACAATGAGCAGTTCTTC.

This clonotype was detected ten times or more. V and J are TRBV7-8 and TRBJ2-7; 8 positions agree with TRBD1. Germline lookup yields CDR1 SGHVS and CDR2 FQNEAQ. The CDR3 consists of 14 residues. Trimming at V came to 4 bases and at J to 7 bases, leaving 9 bases not matched to a gene. The CDR3 DNA is TGTGCCAGCAGCTCGGGACAGGTAAAAGGGGAGCAGTACTTC. It yields the protein CASSSGQVKGEQYF.

This clonotype was recorded many times. The chain recombines TRBV28 with TRBJ2-7; 7 bases are shared with TRBD1. Trimming took 6 bases from V and 1 from J; bases not matched to a gene: 9. The CDR3 runs 15 residues. CDR1 is MDHEN and CDR2 is SYDVKM in the germline V gene. The CDR3 coding sequence is TGTGCCAGCAGACCGGGACAGATTTTTTCCTACGAGCAGTACTTC. It is translated as CASRPGQIFSYEQYF.

This clonotype was observed a few times. This chain uses TRBV5-1 with TRBJ1-4; D not resolved. Per germline, CDR1 SGHRS and CDR2 YFSETQ. This CDR3 comprises 17 residues. Trimming left V 5 bases short and J 4 bases short, with 21 bases between. The CDR3 is CASRSSPQWLLNEKLFF. The CDR3 coding sequence is TGCGCCAGCAGAAGTTCGCCCCAATGGCTTCTTAATGAAAAACTGTTTTTT.

This clonotype was observed at least ten times. The rearrangement links TRBV12-3 or TRBV12-4 to TRBJ2-5, with a possible D match to TRBD1 (5 bases). This CDR3 has 13 amino acids. Trimming pared 4 bases from V and 1 base from J, leaving 7 bases between. In nucleotides, the CDR3 is TGTGCCAGCAGTTCTAGGGGCCAAGAGACCCAGTACTTC. As protein: CASSSRGQETQYF.

This clonotype was recorded a few times. V usage is TRBV7-9 and J usage is TRBJ1-1; 11 bases agree with TRBD1. Losses at the gene ends were 4 bases for V and 4 bases for J; bases not matched to a gene: 2. Germline CDR1 SEHNR, CDR2 FQNEAQ (reference sequence). This CDR3 comprises 14 residues. Here the CDR3 reads CASSSDRGLTEAFF. The CDR3 DNA is TGTGCCAGCAGCTCGGACAGGGGGCTCACTGAAGCTTTCTTT.

This chain links TRBV27 with TRBJ2-7, with 8 positions matching TRBD1. This CDR3 region has 16 residues. After removal of 2 bases from V and 1 base from J, the junction contained 7 bases not matched to a gene. Germline V gene sequence: CDR1 MNHEY, CDR2 SMNVEV (reference sequence). CDR3 residues: CASSLIPRQGSYEQYF. The CDR3 DNA follows: TGTGCCAGCAGTTTAATACCGAGACAGGGGTCCTACGAGCAGTACTTC.

This clonotype was observed a few times. In nucleotides, the CDR3 is TGTGCCAGCAGCTTTTGGGAGGGCTATGGCTACACCTTC. Its translation: CASSFWEGYGYTF. The chain couples TRBV7-8 to TRBJ1-2; D is uncertain. Trimming pared 3 bases from V and 4 bases from J, leaving 9 bases between. The CDR3 is made up of 13 amino acids. Per germline, CDR1 SGHVS and CDR2 FQNEAQ.

The chain couples TRBV3-2 to TRBJ2-7. TRBV3-2 is termed a pseudogene. This CDR3 is 15 amino acids long. The CDR3 is CASSQAHMAIHEQYF. As DNA, the CDR3 is TGTGCCAGCAGCCAAGCTCACATGGCGATACACGAGCAGTACTTC.

V gene TRBV6-2 or TRBV6-3 combines with J gene TRBJ1-6; TRBD1 aligns across 12 bases. The CDR3 is 16 residues long. Germline V lookup: CDR1 MNHEY, CDR2 SVGEGT. The J segment lost 7 bases and the V segment lost 2 bases, leaving 3 bases of the junction unmatched. The CDR3 DNA reads as TGTGCCAGCAGTTACGGGACAGGGGGCACGAATTCACCCCTCCACTTT. Translation gives CASSYGTGGTNSPLHF.

The table lists this clonotype with many counts. This chain links TRBV6-2 or TRBV6-3 with TRBJ1-2; D uncertain. The V gene lost 0 bases and the J gene lost 4 bases, with 9 bases spanning the gap. The CDR3 is made up of 14 amino acids. Germline lookup yields CDR1 MNHEY and CDR2 SVGEGT. The CDR3 bases are TGTGCCAGCAGTTACTCCCGGACCTTCTATGGCTACACCTTC. As protein: CASSYSRTFYGYTF.

The sample holds many counts of this clonotype. The V gene is TRBV12-3 or TRBV12-4, the J gene TRBJ1-5; 9 positions match TRBD1. The CDR3 is made up of 15 amino acids. The junction had 9 bases not matched to a gene; V was cut back by 5 bases and J by 7 bases. DNA for the CDR3: TGTGCCAGCAGTCCAGGACAGGGGATCGGACAGCCCCAGCATTTT. Its translation: CASSPGQGIGQPQHF.

This chain links TRBV3-1 with TRBJ1-2; D is unclear. The CDR3 totals 15 residues. V lost 3 bases and J lost 2, with 13 bases in between. Germline lookup yields CDR1 LGHDT and CDR2 YNNKEL (reference sequence). Written as DNA, the CDR3 is TGTGCCAGCAGCCATTCTACAGAGGGCAACTATGGCTACACCTTC. Protein: CASSHSTEGNYGYTF.

This clonotype was seen many times. The chain uses TRBV7-2 and TRBJ2-5, with D maybe TRBD2 (5 bases). CDR3 size: 14 residues. Looked up from germline, CDR1 is SGHTA and CDR2 is FQGNSA. Trimming left V 5 bases short and J 2 bases short, with 12 bases between. In DNA, the CDR3 is TGTGCCAGCAGCAAAGGACTTCAACAAGAGACCCAGTACTTC. This sequence encodes CASSKGLQQETQYF.

The genes are TRBV12-3 or TRBV12-4 and TRBJ2-2; D remains ambiguous. V was cut by 7 bases and J by 5 bases, with 17 bases left in between. The length of the CDR3 is 15 residues. In DNA, the CDR3 is TGTGCCAGCACCCCGGGCCACTCGGGTACCGGGGAGCTGTTTTTT. The encoded protein is CASTPGHSGTGELFF.

The gene calls are TRBV18 and TRBJ2-5; D could derive from TRBD1 or TRBD2 (5 bases each). CDR1 and CDR2 (germline): KGHSH, LQKENI. This CDR3 comprises 14 residues. The V gene lost 0 bases and the J gene lost 4 bases, with 9 bases spanning the gap. The DNA for the CDR3 is TGTGCCAGCTCACCACCACGGGACGGAGAGACCCAGTACTTC. This codes for CASSPPRDGETQYF.

The CDR3 sequence is CASSDSRGVFYGYTF. CDR3 DNA sequence: TGTGCCAGCAGTGACTCGAGAGGGGTCTTCTATGGCTACACCTTC. The J gene is TRBJ1-2, the V gene TRBV6-4, with D maybe TRBD1 (5 bases). This CDR3 has 15 residues. Trimming took 0 bases from V and 4 from J, leaving 12 bases between them. The germline CDR1 and CDR2 sequences are MRHNA and SNTAGT.

This clonotype has a count of ten or more. This chain uses TRBV28 with TRBJ2-2; 14 positions match TRBD2. The CDR3 runs to 17 residues. J was trimmed by 5 bases and V by 2 bases; bases with no gene match: 4. Germline CDR1 reads MDHEN; CDR2 reads SYDVKM. In DNA, the CDR3 is TGTGCCAGCAGTTTAGACGGGACTAGCGGGAGAACCGGGGAGCTGTTTTTT. Its translation is CASSLDGTSGRTGELFF.

The rearrangement joins TRBV6-2 or TRBV6-3 to TRBJ2-6; the D is unclear. Trimming cost V 4 bases and J 0 bases, with 7 bases left between them. This CDR3 contains 15 residues. The germline V gene has CDR1 MNHEY and CDR2 SVGEGT. CDR3 region: CASSFLVSGANVLTF. The CDR3 coding sequence is TGTGCCAGCAGTTTCCTCGTCTCTGGGGCCAACGTCCTGACTTTC.

This clonotype was recorded at least ten times. The chain combines TRBV27 with TRBJ2-5, with TRBD1 identical over 7 bases. CDR3 length equals 15 residues. Germline lookup yields CDR1 MNHEY and CDR2 SMNVEV (reference sequence). Trimming at V came to 4 bases and at J to 2 bases, leaving 7 bases not matched to a gene. The CDR3 here is CASSSPGTDQETQYF. In DNA, the CDR3 is TGTGCCAGCAGTTCCCCCGGGACAGATCAAGAGACCCAGTACTTC.

The sample holds many counts of this clonotype. This chain links TRBV2 with TRBJ2-5, with 7 bases identical to TRBD1. The CDR3 has 14 amino acids. With 3 bases clipped from V and 1 base from J, the junction kept 2 bases outside the gene matches. Germline V lookup: CDR1 SNHLY, CDR2 FYNNEI. CDR3 residues: CASSEGQLQETQYF. In nucleotides, the CDR3 is TGTGCCAGCAGTGAGGGACAGCTCCAAGAGACCCAGTACTTC.

A remark on this clonotype: This may arise from a read error, as a much more abundant clone is one base away. The gene calls are TRBV6-2 or TRBV6-3 and TRBJ2-7; either TRBD1 or TRBD2 may fit D (6 bases each). Per the germline V gene, CDR1 is MNHEY and CDR2 is SVGEGT. There are 13 residues in the CDR3. This chain's CDR3 is CVSRHGGGYEQYF. The CDR3 nucleotides are TGTGTCAGCAGGCATGGAGGGGGCTACGAGCAGTACTTC.